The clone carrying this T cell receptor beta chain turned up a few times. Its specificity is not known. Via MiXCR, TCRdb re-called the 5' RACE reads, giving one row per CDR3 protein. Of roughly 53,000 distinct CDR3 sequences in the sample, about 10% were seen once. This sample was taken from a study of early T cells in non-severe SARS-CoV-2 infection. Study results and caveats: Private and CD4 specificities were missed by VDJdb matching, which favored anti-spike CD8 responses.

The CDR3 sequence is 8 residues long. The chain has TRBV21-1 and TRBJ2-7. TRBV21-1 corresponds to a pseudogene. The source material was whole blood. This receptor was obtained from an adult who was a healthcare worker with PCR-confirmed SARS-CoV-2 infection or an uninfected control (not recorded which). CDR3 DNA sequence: TGTGCCATCTACGAGCAGTACTTC. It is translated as CAIYEQYF.